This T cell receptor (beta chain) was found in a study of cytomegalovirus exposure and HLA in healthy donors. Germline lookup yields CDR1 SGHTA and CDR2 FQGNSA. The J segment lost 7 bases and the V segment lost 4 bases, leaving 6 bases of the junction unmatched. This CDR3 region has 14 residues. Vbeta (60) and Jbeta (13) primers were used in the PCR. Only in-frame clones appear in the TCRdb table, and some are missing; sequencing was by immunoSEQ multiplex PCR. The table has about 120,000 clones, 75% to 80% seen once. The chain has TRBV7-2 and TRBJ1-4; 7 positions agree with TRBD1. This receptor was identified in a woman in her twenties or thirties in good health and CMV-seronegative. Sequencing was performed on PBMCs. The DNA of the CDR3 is TGTGCCAGCAGCTACAGGGGCGGTGGTGAAAAACTGTTTTTT. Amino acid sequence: CASSYRGGGEKLFF.